Below, 32 T cell receptor beta chains from the same sample are listed, as sequenced in a study of T-cell reconstitution after alpha-beta-depleted transplantation in children. Unique molecular identifiers were used in preparing the TCRbeta library. A single record per CDR3 protein comes from TCRdb applying MiXCR to the PCR reads. This repertoire shows hundreds of thousands of distinct CDR3 sequences, 16% found once; its top ten account for 0.9% to 1.2%. The input for sequencing was PBMCs from the stem cell graft donor, taken from the stem cell graft. These receptor sequences come from a human donor who donated a stem cell graft to a child with acute myeloid leukemia.

This clonotype was counted many times. The rearrangement uses TRBV12-3 or TRBV12-4 and TRBJ2-5, with TRBD2 identical over 10 bases. The CDR3 is 15 residues long. The trim removed 6 bases at V and 5 bases at J, leaving 9 bases unmatched. The CDR3 DNA reads as TGTGCCAGCAGCTATCCTAGCGGGGGCTTGGAGACCCAGTACTTC. Translating gives CASSYPSGGLETQYF.

The chain uses TRBV7-9 and TRBJ2-1; 10 bases fit TRBD1. The V segment lost 4 bases and the J segment 5 bases; nucleotides outside the gene matches: 8. The CDR3 extends over 16 amino acids. CDR1 is SEHNR and CDR2 is FQNEAQ in the germline V gene (reference sequence). CDR3 DNA: TGTGCCAGCAGCTCCAAACGGACAGGGGGACACAATGAGCAGTTCTTC. Encoded protein: CASSSKRTGGHNEQFF.

The chain links TRBV28 to TRBJ1-4; weak D call: TRBD1 (5 bases). The germline gives CDR1 MDHEN, CDR2 SYDVKM. This CDR3 is 14 amino acids long. V lost 6 bases, J lost 7 bases, and 15 bases lay in between. The CDR3 DNA reads as TGTGCCAGCAGCGACCTTGGGGACGTTGAAAAACTGTTTTTT. Translating gives CASSDLGDVEKLFF.

The chain recombines TRBV11-1 with TRBJ2-1; TRBD1 matches 8 bases. The ends lost 7 bases at V and 9 bases at J; junction bases unmatched: 23. CDR1 and CDR2 (germline): SGHAT, FQDESV (reference sequence). The CDR3 runs 18 residues. CDR3 protein: CASTTTGVGWQALGEQFF. CDR3 coding DNA: TGTGCCAGCACCACGACAGGGGTTGGGTGGCAAGCACTGGGTGAGCAGTTCTTC.

This clonotype was seen at least ten times. J is TRBJ2-7 and V is TRBV10-3; unclear D gene. Germline V lookup: CDR1 ENHRY, CDR2 SYGVKD. V was shortened by 2 bases and J by 3 bases, with 11 bases between the two germline ends. This CDR3 contains 14 residues. This CDR3 reads CAISEDPRSYEQYF. The CDR3 DNA follows: TGTGCCATCAGTGAGGATCCCCGGAGCTACGAGCAGTACTTC.

This clonotype was picked up many times. The chain recombines TRBV20-1 with TRBJ1-4; 10 bases line up with TRBD1. V lost 6 bases and J lost 8; bases outside the gene matches: 15. The germline V gene encodes CDR1 DFQATT and CDR2 SNEGSKA (reference sequence). The CDR3 totals 16 residues. CDR3 protein: CSALGQGRTKSEKLFF. CDR3 bases: TGCAGTGCCCTGGGACAGGGGCGAACTAAGTCGGAAAAACTGTTTTTT.

This clonotype has ten or more counts. The J gene is TRBJ2-7, the V gene TRBV7-2; D gene unclear. Looked up from germline, CDR1 is SGHTA and CDR2 is FQGNSA. The V end lost 0 bases, the J end lost 7 bases, and 13 bases lay between the germline ends. The CDR3 covers 14 residues. CDR3 sequence (DNA): TGTGCCAGCAGCTTAGCGAGCGATCGAAGTGAGCAGTACTTC. Its protein product is CASSLASDRSEQYF.

This clonotype was recorded a few times. V gene TRBV9 combines with J gene TRBJ2-7; TRBD1 matches 9 bases. Trimming at V came to 3 bases and at J to 5 bases, leaving 9 bases not matched to a gene. The CDR3 sequence is 15 residues long. Germline V CDR1 and CDR2: SGDLS, YYNGEE. In DNA, the CDR3 is TGTGCCAGCAGCGCGCTCGGGACAGGGATGAACGAGCAGTACTTC. Protein sequence: CASSALGTGMNEQYF.

The J gene is TRBJ1-2, the V gene TRBV7-2; TRBD1 might be the D (5 bases). This CDR3 is 15 amino acids long. V was pared by 6 bases and J by 2 bases, with 16 bases between. Germline CDR1 reads SGHTA; CDR2 reads FQGNSA. The CDR3 DNA follows: TGTGCCAGCAGTCAGGGCCTTTCCGTCAACTATGGCTACACCTTC. Translated, it gives CASSQGLSVNYGYTF.

There are many counts of this clonotype. This chain links TRBV20-1 with TRBJ1-1; 9 bases fit TRBD1. The CDR3 is made up of 13 amino acids. V trimming: 6 bases; J trimming: 1 base; junction bases outside the gene matches: 3. The V gene's germline CDR1 is DFQATT and CDR2 SNEGSKA (reference sequence). CDR3 nucleotide sequence: TGCAGTGCCACAGGGGGCGAGAACACTGAAGCTTTCTTT. Translating it yields CSATGGENTEAFF.

The V and J genes are TRBV21-1 and TRBJ2-7; TRBD2 reflects the table's D call only, with no check against the DNA. TRBV21-1 represents a pseudogene. There are 16 residues in the CDR3. The CDR3 reads CASSKSGLAVGDEQYF. In DNA, the CDR3 is TGTGCCAGCAGCAAAAGCGGACTAGCGGTAGGTGACGAGCAGTACTTC.

The rearrangement joins TRBV7-9 to TRBJ1-2, with D perhaps TRBD1 (6 bases). The CDR3 sequence is 16 residues long. Germline lookup yields CDR1 SEHNR and CDR2 FQNEAQ (reference sequence). V was shortened by 2 bases and J by 5 bases, with 18 bases between the two germline ends. CDR3 protein: CASSLLGGAPIYGYTF. As DNA, the CDR3 is TGTGCCAGCAGCTTATTAGGGGGAGCTCCGATTTATGGCTACACCTTC.

This clonotype was observed a handful of times. The gene calls are TRBV29-1 and TRBJ1-1, with D possibly TRBD1 on 5 matching bases. V lost 4 bases, J lost 0 bases, and 9 bases lay in between. Germline V gene data show CDR1 as SQVTM and CDR2 as ANQGSEA. The CDR3 loop spans 13 amino acids. The CDR3 DNA is TGCAGCGTTGGCAGGACATTGAACACTGAAGCTTTCTTT. Translated: CSVGRTLNTEAFF.

Turning to this clonotype: Possible read error: a much larger clone is one base away. The chain links TRBV5-1 to TRBJ2-3; 10 positions agree with TRBD1. Germline-derived CDR1 and CDR2 are SGHRS and YFSETQ. This CDR3 is 16 amino acids long. The CDR3 here is CASSSPGTGEPDTLYF. In DNA form, the CDR3 reads TGCGCCAGCAGCTCCCCCGGGACAGGGGAGCCAGATACGCTGTATTTT.

Written as DNA, the CDR3 is TGTGCCAGCAGCCCTTCAACAGGGGTTAGCTCCTACGAGCAGTACTTC. Protein product: CASSPSTGVSSYEQYF. The chain couples TRBV7-2 to TRBJ2-7, with TRBD1 matching over 7 bases. Germline V lookup: CDR1 SGHTA, CDR2 FQGNSA. V was clipped by 5 bases and J by 0 bases; unmatched bases: 10. This CDR3 comprises 16 residues. The whole variable domain, remainder taken from reference TRBV7-2 and TRBJ2-7, is GAGVSQSPSNKVTEKGKDVELRCDPISGHTALYWYRQSLGQGLEFLIYFQGNSAPDKSGLPSDRFSAERTGGSVSTLTIQRTQQEDSAVYLCASSPSTGVSSYEQYFGPGTRLTVT.

The chain joins TRBV4-1 to TRBJ2-7; 7 bases are a match to TRBD1. The germline CDR1 and CDR2 sequences are MGHRA and YSYEKL. The J segment lost 3 bases and the V segment lost 4 bases, leaving 9 bases of the junction unmatched. This CDR3 contains 15 residues. CDR3 DNA sequence: TGCGCCAGCAGCCGTGATTGGACAGGCAACTACGAGCAGTACGTC. Encoded protein: CASSRDWTGNYEQYV.

The J gene is TRBJ2-7, the V gene TRBV7-2; 10 bases align to TRBD1. V shed 4 bases, J shed 2 bases, and the junction held 5 bases outside the gene matches. This CDR3 comprises 15 residues. CDR1 is SGHTA and CDR2 is FQGNSA in the germline V gene. CDR3 in DNA: TGTGCCAGCAGCTCACCCGGGACAGGGGCCTACGAGCAGTACTTC. Translation: CASSSPGTGAYEQYF. The whole variable domain, remainder taken from reference TRBV7-2 and TRBJ2-7, is GAGVSQSPSNKVTEKGKDVELRCDPISGHTALYWYRQSLGQGLEFLIYFQGNSAPDKSGLPSDRFSAERTGGSVSTLTIQRTQQEDSAVYLCASSSPGTGAYEQYFGPGTRLTVT.

The chain carries TRBV21-1 and TRBJ2-3; the table calls TRBD2, which could not be checked here. TRBV21-1 is an annotated pseudogene. This CDR3 is built from 15 residues. CDR3 amino acids: CASSGTSGGTDTQYF. CDR3 DNA: TGTGCCAGCTCCGGGACTAGCGGGGGAACAGATACGCAGTATTTT.

This chain joins TRBV11-2 and TRBJ1-1; D unclear. Germline V gene lookup returns CDR1 SGHAT and CDR2 FQNNGV. The CDR3 spans 11 residues. The V and J ends lost 5 bases and 8 bases respectively, with 9 bases between them. The CDR3 loop reads CASSPRVEAFF. The CDR3 nucleotides read TGTGCCAGCAGCCCCCGCGTAGAAGCTTTCTTT.

The chain carries TRBV5-5 and TRBJ2-2, with 7 bases fitting TRBD2. V shed 4 bases, J shed 4 bases, and the junction held 4 bases outside the gene matches. CDR1 is SGHKS and CDR2 is YYEKEE in the germline V gene (reference sequence). The CDR3 is 14 residues long. The CDR3 spells CASSAGVITGELFF. CDR3 in DNA: TGTGCCAGCAGCGCGGGGGTTATCACCGGGGAGCTGTTTTTT.

This clonotype was found a few times. The chain couples TRBV7-2 to TRBJ2-5; D is undetermined. Germline CDR1 reads SGHTA; CDR2 reads FQGNSA. This CDR3 has 16 residues. Trimming took 1 base from V and 8 from J, leaving 20 bases between them. The chain's CDR3 is CASSLVSLPLQGTQYF. The CDR3 DNA reads as TGTGCCAGCAGCTTAGTTAGCCTACCCCTTCAAGGAACCCAGTACTTC.

This clonotype appeared a few times. This chain joins TRBV20-1 and TRBJ1-1, with a possible D match to TRBD1 (5 bases). CDR3 size: 13 residues. Between the trimmed V and J ends, which lost 5 bases and 5 bases, there was a span of 15 bases. The germline V gene has CDR1 DFQATT and CDR2 SNEGSKA (reference sequence). CDR3 protein: CSAPAGRGTEAFF. The CDR3 coding sequence is TGCAGTGCTCCAGCAGGGCGCGGGACTGAAGCTTTCTTT.

This clonotype was detected many times. This chain connects TRBV5-6 to TRBJ1-2, with a weak D call TRBD1 (6 bases). Trimming shortened V by 3 bases and J by 5 bases, and 20 bases separated the two germline ends. Germline CDR1 reads SGHDT; CDR2 reads YYEEEE. The CDR3 extends over 16 amino acids. CDR3 coding DNA: TGTGCCAGCAGCTCCAAACTCCATGGGGGCGGTTATGGCTACACCTTC. Protein: CASSSKLHGGGYGYTF.

J is TRBJ2-7 and V is TRBV7-2, with D possibly called TRBD1 or TRBD2 (5 bases each). The CDR3 extends over 14 amino acids. The germline V gene has CDR1 SGHTA and CDR2 FQGNSA. Trimming pared 4 bases from V and 5 bases from J, leaving 15 bases between. Here the CDR3 reads CASSSSGTGNEQYF. The CDR3 DNA follows: TGTGCCAGCAGCTCATCGGGGACCGGGAACGAGCAGTACTTC.

This clonotype was seen a few times. The chain carries TRBV7-2 and TRBJ2-7, with 7 bases lining up with TRBD2. This CDR3 region has 15 residues. Per germline, CDR1 SGHTA and CDR2 FQGNSA. V lost 4 bases and J lost 4; bases outside the gene matches: 10. CDR3: CASSSAGEKGYEQYF. The CDR3 DNA sequence: TGTGCCAGCAGCTCCGCGGGGGAGAAAGGTTACGAGCAGTACTTC.

This clonotype was detected many times. This sequence joins TRBV4-1 and TRBJ2-2; D tentatively reads TRBD1 or TRBD2 (5 bases each). Trimming removed 0 bases from V and 2 bases from J, with 10 bases in between. Per germline, CDR1 MGHRA and CDR2 YSYEKL. This CDR3 has 16 amino acids. CDR3 loop: CASSQDWGRNTGELFF. The CDR3 DNA reads as TGCGCCAGCAGCCAAGACTGGGGACGCAACACCGGGGAGCTGTTTTTT.

This clonotype was counted at least ten times. The V call is TRBV20-1, the J call TRBJ2-3; perhaps TRBD1 as D (5 bases). Germline V gene lookup returns CDR1 DFQATT and CDR2 SNEGSKA (reference sequence). The CDR3 length is 16 residues. The V and J ends lost 4 bases and 0 bases respectively, with 17 bases between them. The CDR3 nucleotides are TGCAGTGCTAATACTGGGGCCCGATCTAGCACAGATACGCAGTATTTT. Protein sequence: CSANTGARSSTDTQYF.

This clonotype was recorded once. This chain uses TRBV11-2 with TRBJ2-3, with 8 bases lining up with TRBD2. Germline V gives CDR1 SGHAT, CDR2 FQNNGV. CDR3 size: 14 residues. V lost 7 bases, J lost 6 bases, and 9 bases stayed unmatched. CDR3 DNA sequence: TGTGCCAGCACCCCTGCGGGGGGCTTGGATACGCAGTATTTT. Its protein is CASTPAGGLDTQYF.

This clonotype has a handful of counts. This rearrangement joins TRBV20-1 to TRBJ2-1; 10 bases are shared with TRBD2. With 5 bases clipped from V and 5 bases from J, the junction kept 3 bases outside the gene matches. This CDR3 is 13 amino acids long. CDR1 and CDR2 from the germline V gene are DFQATT and SNEGSKA (reference sequence). The CDR3 here is CSARTSGDNEQFF. In DNA, the CDR3 is TGCAGTGCTCGGACTAGCGGCGACAATGAGCAGTTCTTC.

With regard to this clonotype: This may stem from a read error, because a much larger clone lies one nucleotide away. V and J are TRBV20-1 and TRBJ2-1; D unclear. The J call may be mistaken, given a closer DNA end match to TRBJ2-7. CDR1 and CDR2 from the germline V gene are DFQATT and SNEGSKA (reference sequence). CDR3 length: 15 residues. CDR3 amino acids: CSARVAPPTRMEQYF. Here the CDR3 DNA reads TGCAGTGCTAGAGTGGCCCCCCCCACACGGATGGAGCAGTACTTC.

This chain uses TRBV7-2 with TRBJ2-4; D tentatively reads TRBD1 or TRBD2 (5 bases each). The ends were cut back, 4 bases at V and 0 bases at J, with 13 bases in the middle. CDR3 size: 16 residues. Germline V gene lookup returns CDR1 SGHTA and CDR2 FQGNSA. The CDR3 spells CASSSDGALAKNIQYF. The CDR3 nucleotides read TGTGCCAGCAGCTCGGACGGGGCCCTAGCCAAAAACATTCAGTACTTC.

This clonotype has a count of ten or more. This chain links TRBV6-5 with TRBJ1-3; the D is unclear. The CDR3 runs to 16 residues. Germline loops: CDR1 MNHEY, CDR2 SVGAGI. Trimming took off 0 bases at V and 4 bases at J, with 13 bases between the two ends. In DNA form, the CDR3 reads TGTGCCAGCAGTTACTCGAGAGGCCTTGGGGGAAACACCATATATTTT. It codes for CASSYSRGLGGNTIYF.